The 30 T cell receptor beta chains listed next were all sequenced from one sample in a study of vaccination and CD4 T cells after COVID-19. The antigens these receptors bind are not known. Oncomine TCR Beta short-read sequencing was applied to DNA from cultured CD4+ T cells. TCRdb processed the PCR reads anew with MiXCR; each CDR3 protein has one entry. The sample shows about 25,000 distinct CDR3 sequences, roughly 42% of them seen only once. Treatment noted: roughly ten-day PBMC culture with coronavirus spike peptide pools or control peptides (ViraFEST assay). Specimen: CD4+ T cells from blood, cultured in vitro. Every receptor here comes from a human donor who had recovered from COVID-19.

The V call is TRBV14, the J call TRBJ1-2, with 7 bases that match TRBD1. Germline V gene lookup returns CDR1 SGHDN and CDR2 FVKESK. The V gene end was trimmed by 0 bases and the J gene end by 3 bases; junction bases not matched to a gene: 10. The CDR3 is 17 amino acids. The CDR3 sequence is CASSQDIVQGRYYGYTF. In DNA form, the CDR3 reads TGTGCCAGCAGCCAAGACATCGTACAGGGGCGTTACTATGGCTACACCTTC.

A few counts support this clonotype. The CDR3 coding sequence is TGTGCCAGCAGTTACCGAAGGGGGACTAGCGGGAGTTTCTACGAGCAGTACTTC. This codes for CASSYRRGTSGSFYEQYF. The chain recombines TRBV6-5 with TRBJ2-7; TRBD2 matches 14 bases. Germline assignment: CDR1 MNHEY and CDR2 SVGAGI. The length of the CDR3 is 18 residues. Trimming cost V 2 bases and J 3 bases; bases outside gene matches: 9.

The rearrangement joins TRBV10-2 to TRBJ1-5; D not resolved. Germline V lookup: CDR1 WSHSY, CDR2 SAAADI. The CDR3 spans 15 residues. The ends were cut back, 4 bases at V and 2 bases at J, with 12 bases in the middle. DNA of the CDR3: TGCGCCAGCAGTGGTACGTCAAGGGGCAATCAGCCCCAGCATTTT. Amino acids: CASSGTSRGNQPQHF.

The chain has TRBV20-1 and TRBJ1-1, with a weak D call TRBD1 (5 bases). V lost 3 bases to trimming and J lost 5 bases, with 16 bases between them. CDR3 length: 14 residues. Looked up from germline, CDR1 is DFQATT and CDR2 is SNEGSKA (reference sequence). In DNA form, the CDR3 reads TGCAGTGCTAGGAGTCGGGGGAGGGAGACTGAAGCTTTCTTT. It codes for CSARSRGRETEAFF.

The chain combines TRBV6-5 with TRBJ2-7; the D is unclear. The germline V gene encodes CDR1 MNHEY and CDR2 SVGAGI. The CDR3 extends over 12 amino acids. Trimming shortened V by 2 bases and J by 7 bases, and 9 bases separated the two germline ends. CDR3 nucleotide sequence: TGTGCCAGCAGTTACGTCGGCGGAGAGCAGTACTTC. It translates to CASSYVGGEQYF.

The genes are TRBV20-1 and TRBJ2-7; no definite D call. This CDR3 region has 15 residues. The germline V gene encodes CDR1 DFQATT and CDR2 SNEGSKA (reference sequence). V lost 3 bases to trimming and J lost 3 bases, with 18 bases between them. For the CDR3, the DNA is TGCAGTGCTAGCGCACCGCTAGTTGCCCTCTACGAGCAGTACTTC. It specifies CSASAPLVALYEQYF.

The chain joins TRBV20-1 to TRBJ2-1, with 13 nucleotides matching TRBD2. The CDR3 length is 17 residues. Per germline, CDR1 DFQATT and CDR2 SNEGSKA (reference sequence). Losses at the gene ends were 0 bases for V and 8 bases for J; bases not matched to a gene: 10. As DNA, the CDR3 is TGCAGTGCTAGAGACCCCGGTGGGACTAGCGGGACATATGAGCAGTTCTTC. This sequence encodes CSARDPGGTSGTYEQFF.

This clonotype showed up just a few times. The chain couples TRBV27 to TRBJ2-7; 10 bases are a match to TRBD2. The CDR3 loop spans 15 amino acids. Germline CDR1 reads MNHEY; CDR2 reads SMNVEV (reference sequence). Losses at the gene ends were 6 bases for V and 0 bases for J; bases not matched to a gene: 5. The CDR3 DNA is TGTGCCAGCAGGCCAGCGGGAGGGAACTCCTACGAGCAGTACTTC. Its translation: CASRPAGGNSYEQYF.

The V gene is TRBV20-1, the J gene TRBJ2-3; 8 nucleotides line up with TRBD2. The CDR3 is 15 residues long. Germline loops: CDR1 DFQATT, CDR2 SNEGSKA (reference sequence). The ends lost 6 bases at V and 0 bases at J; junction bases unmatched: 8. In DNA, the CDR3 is TGCAGTGCCGGATTAGCGGGGACGAGCACAGATACGCAGTATTTT. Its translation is CSAGLAGTSTDTQYF.

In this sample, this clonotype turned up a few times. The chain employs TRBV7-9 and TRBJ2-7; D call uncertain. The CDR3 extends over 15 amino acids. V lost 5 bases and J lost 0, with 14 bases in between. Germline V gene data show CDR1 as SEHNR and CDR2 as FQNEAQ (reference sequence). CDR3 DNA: TGTGCCAGCAGCCCTGGAAAGAAGAGCTCCTACGAGCAGTACTTC. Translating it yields CASSPGKKSSYEQYF. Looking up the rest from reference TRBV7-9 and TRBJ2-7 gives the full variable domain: DTGVSQNPRHKITKRGQNVTFRCDPISEHNRLYWYRQTLGQGPEFLTYFQNEAQLEKSRLLSDRFSAERPKGSFSTLEIQRTEQGDSAMYLCASSPGKKSSYEQYFGPGTRLTVT.

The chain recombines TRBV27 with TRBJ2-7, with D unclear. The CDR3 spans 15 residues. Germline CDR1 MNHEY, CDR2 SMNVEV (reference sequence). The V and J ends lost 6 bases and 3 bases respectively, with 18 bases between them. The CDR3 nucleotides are TGTGCCAGCAGCCGTGCTAGTAAGGTTTTCTACGAGCAGTACTTC. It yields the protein CASSRASKVFYEQYF.

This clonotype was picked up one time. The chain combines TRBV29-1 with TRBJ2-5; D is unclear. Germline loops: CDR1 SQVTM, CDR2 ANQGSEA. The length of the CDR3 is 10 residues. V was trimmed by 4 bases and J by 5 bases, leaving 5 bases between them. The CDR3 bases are TGCAGCGTTGCATGGGAGACCCAGTACTTC. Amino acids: CSVAWETQYF.

This chain's CDR3 is CASSLEDFNNEQFF. The CDR3 DNA reads TGTGCCAGCAGCTTAGAAGACTTCAACAATGAGCAGTTCTTC. This sequence joins TRBV7-9 and TRBJ2-1; D is uncertain. Germline-derived CDR1 and CDR2 are SEHNR and FQNEAQ (reference sequence). V lost 1 base to trimming and J lost 5 bases, with 9 bases between them. The CDR3 has 14 residues.

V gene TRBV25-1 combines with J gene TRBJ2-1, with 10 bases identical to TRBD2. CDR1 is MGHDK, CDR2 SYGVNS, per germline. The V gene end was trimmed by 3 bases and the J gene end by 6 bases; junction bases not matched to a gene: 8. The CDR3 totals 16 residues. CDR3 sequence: CASSDRGTSGTNEQFF. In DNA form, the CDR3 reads TGTGCCAGCAGTGATCGTGGCACTAGCGGGACCAATGAGCAGTTCTTC. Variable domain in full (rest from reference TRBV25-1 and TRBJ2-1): EADIYQTPRYLVIGTGKKITLECSQTMGHDKMYWYQQDPGMELHLIHYSYGVNSTEKGDLSSESTVSRIRTEHFPLTLESARPSHTSQYLCASSDRGTSGTNEQFFGPGTRLTVL.

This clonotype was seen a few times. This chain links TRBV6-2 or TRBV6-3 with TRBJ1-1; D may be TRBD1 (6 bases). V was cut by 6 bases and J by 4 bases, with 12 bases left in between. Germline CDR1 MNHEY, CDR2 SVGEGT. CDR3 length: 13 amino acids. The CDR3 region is CASSPGVVTEAFF. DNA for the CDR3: TGTGCCAGCAGCCCAGGGGTGGTCACTGAAGCTTTCTTT.

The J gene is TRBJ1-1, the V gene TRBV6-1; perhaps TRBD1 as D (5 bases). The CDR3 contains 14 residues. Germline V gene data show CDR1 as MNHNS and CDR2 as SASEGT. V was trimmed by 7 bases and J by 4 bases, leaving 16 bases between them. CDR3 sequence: CASNTPGPGTEAFF. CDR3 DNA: TGTGCCAGCAACACCCCGGGACCGGGCACTGAAGCTTTCTTT.

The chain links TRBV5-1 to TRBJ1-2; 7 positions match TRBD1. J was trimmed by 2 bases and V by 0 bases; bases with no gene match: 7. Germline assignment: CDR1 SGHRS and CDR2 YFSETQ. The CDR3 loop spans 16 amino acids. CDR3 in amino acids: CASSLEPGQLNYGYTF. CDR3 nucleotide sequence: TGCGCCAGCAGCTTGGAGCCGGGACAGCTCAACTATGGCTACACCTTC.

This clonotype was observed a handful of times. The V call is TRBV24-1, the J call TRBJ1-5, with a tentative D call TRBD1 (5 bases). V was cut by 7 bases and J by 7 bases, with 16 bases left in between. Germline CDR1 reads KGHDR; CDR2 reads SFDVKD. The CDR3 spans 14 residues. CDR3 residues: CATSGPEGSQPQHF. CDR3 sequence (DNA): TGTGCCACCAGCGGCCCGGAGGGGTCGCAGCCCCAGCATTTT.

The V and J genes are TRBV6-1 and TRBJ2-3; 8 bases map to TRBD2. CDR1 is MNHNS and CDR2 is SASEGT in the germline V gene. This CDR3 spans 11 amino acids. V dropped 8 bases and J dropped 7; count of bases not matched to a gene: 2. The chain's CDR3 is CASGGGYTQYF. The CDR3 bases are TGTGCCAGCGGCGGGGGGTATACGCAGTATTTT.

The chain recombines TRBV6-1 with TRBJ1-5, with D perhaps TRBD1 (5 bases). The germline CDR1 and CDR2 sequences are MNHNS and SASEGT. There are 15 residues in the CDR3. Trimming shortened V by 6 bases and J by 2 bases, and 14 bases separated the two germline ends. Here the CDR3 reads CASSRDFEGNQPQHF. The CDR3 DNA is TGTGCCAGCAGCCGGGACTTTGAGGGCAATCAGCCCCAGCATTTT.

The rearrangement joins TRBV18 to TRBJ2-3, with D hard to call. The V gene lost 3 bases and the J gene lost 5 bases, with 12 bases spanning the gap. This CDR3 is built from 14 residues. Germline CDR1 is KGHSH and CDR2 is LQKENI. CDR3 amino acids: CASSPPHTRDTQYF. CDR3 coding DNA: TGTGCCAGCTCACCCCCCCACACACGAGATACGCAGTATTTT. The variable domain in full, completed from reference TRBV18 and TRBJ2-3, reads NAGVMQNPRHLVRRRGQEARLRCSPMKGHSHVYWYRQLPEEGLKFMVYLQKENIIDESGMPKERFSAEFPKEGPSILRIQQVVRGDSAAYFCASSPPHTRDTQYFGPGTRLTVL.

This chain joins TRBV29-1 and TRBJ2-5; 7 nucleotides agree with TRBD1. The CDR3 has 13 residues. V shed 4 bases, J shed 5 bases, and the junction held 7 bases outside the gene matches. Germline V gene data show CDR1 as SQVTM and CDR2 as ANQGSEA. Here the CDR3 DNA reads TGCAGCGTTGTGAAAGGGGGCCGGGAGACCCAGTACTTC. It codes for CSVVKGGRETQYF.

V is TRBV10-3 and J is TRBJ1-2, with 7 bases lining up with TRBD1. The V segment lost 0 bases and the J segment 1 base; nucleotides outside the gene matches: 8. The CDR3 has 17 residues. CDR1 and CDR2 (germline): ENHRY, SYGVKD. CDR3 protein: CAISESRGTAYNYGYTF. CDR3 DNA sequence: TGTGCCATCAGTGAGTCGAGGGGGACAGCCTATAACTATGGCTACACCTTC.

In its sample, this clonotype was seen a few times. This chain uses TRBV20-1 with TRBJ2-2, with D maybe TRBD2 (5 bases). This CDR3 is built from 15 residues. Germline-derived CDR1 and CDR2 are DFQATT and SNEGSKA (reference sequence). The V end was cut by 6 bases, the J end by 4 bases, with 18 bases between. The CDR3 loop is CSAPQTKRPTGELFF. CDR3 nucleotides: TGCAGTGCCCCACAGACTAAGCGTCCCACCGGGGAGCTGTTTTTT.

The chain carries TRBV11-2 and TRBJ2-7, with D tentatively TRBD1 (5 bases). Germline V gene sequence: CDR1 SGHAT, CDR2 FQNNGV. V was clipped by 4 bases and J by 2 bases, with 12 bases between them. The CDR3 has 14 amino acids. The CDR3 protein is CASSYQGWTYEQYF. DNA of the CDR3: TGTGCCAGCAGCTACCAGGGATGGACCTACGAGCAGTACTTC.

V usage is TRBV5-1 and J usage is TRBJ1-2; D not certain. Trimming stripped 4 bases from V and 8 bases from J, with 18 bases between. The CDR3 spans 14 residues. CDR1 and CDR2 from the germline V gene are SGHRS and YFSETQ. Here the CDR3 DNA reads TGCGCCAGCAGCCCTAGGGAGGGTAGAATGGGCTACACCTTC. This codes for CASSPREGRMGYTF.

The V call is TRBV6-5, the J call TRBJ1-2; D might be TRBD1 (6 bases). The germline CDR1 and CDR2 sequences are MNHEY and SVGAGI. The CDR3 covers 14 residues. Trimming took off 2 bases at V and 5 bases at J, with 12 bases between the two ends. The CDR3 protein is CASSYRDRRYGYTF. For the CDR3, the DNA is TGTGCCAGCAGTTACCGCGACAGGAGATATGGCTACACCTTC.

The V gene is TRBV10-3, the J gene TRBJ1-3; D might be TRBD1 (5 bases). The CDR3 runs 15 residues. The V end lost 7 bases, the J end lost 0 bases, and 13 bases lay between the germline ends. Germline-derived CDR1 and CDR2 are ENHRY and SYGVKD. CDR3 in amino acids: CAIMKGQHSGNTIYF. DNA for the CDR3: TGTGCCATCATGAAGGGGCAGCACTCTGGAAACACCATATATTTT.

CDR3 DNA sequence: TGTGCCAGCAGGGGGACTAGCGGGGGTAACACCGGGGAGCTGTTTTTT. It yields the protein CASRGTSGGNTGELFF. The chain combines TRBV28 with TRBJ2-2; 14 bases are shared with TRBD2. Per germline, CDR1 MDHEN and CDR2 SYDVKM. V shed 6 bases and J 2 bases; nucleotides not matched to a gene: 2. The CDR3 runs 16 residues.

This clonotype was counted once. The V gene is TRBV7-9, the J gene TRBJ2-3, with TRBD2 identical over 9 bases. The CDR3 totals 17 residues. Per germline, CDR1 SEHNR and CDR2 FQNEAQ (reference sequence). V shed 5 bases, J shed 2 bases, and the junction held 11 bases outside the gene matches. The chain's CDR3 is CASSQRLTSGNTDTQYF. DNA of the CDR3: TGTGCCAGCAGCCAGCGATTGACTAGCGGAAACACAGATACGCAGTATTTT.